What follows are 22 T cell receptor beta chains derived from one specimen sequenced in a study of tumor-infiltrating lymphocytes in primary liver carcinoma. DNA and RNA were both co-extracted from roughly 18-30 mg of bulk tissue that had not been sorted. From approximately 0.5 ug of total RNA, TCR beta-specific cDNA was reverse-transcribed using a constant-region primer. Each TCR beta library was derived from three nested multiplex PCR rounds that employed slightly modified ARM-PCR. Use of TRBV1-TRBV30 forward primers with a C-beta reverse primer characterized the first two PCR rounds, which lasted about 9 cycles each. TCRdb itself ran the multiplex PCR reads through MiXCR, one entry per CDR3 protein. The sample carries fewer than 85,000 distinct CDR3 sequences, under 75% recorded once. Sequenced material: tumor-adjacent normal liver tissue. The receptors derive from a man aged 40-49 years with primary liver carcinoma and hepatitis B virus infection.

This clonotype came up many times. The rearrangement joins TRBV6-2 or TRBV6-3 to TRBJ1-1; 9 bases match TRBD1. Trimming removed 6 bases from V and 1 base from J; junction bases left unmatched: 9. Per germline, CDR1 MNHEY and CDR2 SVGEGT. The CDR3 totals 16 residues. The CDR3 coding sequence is TGTGCCAGCAGACGAGCCGACAGGGGGGAGAACACTGAAGCTTTCTTT. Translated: CASRRADRGENTEAFF.

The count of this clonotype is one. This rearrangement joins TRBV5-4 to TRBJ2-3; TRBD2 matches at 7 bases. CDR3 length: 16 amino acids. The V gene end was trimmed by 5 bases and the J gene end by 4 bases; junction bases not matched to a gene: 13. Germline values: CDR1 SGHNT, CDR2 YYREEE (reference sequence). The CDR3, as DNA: TGTGCCAGCAGTGGTCTAGTGGGAGGGCGCCCAGATACGCAGTATTTT. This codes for CASSGLVGGRPDTQYF.

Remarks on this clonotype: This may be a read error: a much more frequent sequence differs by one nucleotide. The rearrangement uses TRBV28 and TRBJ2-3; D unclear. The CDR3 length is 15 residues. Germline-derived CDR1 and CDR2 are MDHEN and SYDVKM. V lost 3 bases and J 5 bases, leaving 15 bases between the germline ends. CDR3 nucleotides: TGTGCCAGCAGTTTCCCGCTAGTGTGTCTAGATACGCAGTATTTT. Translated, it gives CASSFPLVCLDTQYF.

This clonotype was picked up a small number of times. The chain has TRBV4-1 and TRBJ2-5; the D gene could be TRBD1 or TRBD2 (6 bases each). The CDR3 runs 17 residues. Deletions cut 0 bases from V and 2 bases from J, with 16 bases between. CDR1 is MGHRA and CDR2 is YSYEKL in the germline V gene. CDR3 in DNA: TGCGCCAGCAGCCAAGACCACGACGGAGGGGGGCAAGAGACCCAGTACTTC. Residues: CASSQDHDGGGQETQYF.

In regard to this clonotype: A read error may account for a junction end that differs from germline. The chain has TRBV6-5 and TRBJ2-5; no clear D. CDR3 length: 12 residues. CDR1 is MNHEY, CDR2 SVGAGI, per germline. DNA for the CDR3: TGTGCCAGCAGATACTCACAAGAGACTCAGCACTTC. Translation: CASRYSQETQHF.

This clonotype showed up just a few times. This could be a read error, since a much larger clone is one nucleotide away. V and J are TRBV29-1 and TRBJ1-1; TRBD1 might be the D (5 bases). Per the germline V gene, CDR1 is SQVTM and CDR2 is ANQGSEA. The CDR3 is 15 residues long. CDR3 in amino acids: CSVSAGWGMNIEAFF. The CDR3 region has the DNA TGCAGCGTTTCCGCAGGGTGGGGCATGAACATTGAAGCTTTCTTT.

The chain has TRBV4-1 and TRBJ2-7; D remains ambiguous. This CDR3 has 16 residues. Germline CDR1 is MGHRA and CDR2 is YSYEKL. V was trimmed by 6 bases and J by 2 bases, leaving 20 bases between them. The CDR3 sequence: CASSQLSESNAYEQYF. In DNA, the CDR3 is TGCGCCAGCAGTCAACTGTCAGAGAGCAATGCCTACGAGCAGTACTTC.

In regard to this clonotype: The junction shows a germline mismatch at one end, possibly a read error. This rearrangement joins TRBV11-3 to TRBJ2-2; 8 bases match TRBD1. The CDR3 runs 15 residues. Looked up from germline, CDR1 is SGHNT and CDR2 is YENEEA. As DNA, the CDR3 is TGTGCTAGCAGCCACAGGGGGACAAACACCGGGGGGCTGTTTTTT. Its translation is CASSHRGTNTGGLFF. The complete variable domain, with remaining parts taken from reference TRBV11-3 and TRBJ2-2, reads EAGVVQSPRYKIIEKKQPVAFWCNPISGHNTLYWYLQNLGQGPELLIRYENEEAVDDSQLPKDRFSAERLKGVDSTLKIQPAELGDSAVYLCASSHRGTNTGGLFFGEGSRLTVL.

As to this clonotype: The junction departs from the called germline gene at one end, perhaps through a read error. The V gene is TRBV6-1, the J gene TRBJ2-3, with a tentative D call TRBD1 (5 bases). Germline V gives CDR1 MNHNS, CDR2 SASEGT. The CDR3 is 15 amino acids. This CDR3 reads CASRVRGQATDTHYF. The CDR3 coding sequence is TGTGCCAGCAGAGTTAGGGGCCAGGCTACAGATACGCACTACTTT.

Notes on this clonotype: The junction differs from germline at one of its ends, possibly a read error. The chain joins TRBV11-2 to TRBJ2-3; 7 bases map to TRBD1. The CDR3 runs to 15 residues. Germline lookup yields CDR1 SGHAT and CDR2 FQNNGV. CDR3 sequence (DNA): TGTGCCAGCAGTCCTCGGGACAGTGGGGCAGATACACAGTATTTT. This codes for CASSPRDSGADTQYF.

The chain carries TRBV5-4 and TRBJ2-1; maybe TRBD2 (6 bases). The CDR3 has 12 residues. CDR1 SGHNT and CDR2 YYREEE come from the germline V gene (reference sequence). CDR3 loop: CTIRLGGNEQFF. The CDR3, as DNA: TGTACCATCAGGCTCGGGGGAAATGAGCAGTTCTTC.

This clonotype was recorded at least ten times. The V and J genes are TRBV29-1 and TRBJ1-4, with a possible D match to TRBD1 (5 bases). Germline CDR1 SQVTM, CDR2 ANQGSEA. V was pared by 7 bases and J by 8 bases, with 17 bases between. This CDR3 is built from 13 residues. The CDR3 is CSGQRGGGEKLFF. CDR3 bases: TGCAGCGGCCAGAGGGGCGGGGGGGAAAAACTGTTTTTT.

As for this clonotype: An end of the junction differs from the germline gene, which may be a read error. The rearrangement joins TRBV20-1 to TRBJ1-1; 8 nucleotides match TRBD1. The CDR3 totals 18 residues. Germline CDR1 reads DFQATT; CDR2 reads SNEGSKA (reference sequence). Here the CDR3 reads CSARAMVGRDRLNTEASF. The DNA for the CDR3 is TGCAGTGCTAGAGCCATGGTGGGGAGGGACAGGTTGAACACTGAAGCTTCCTTT.

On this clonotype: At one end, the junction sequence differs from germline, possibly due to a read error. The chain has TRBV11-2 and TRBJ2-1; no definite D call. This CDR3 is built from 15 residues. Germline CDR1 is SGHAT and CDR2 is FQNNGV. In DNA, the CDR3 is TGCGCCAGCAGCTTAGGGCAGAGCTCCTACAATGAGCAGCTCTTC. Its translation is CASSLGQSSYNEQLF.

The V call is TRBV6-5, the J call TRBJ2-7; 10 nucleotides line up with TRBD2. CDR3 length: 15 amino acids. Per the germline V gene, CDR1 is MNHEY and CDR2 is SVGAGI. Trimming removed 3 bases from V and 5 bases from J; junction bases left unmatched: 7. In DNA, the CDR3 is TGTGCCAGCAGTTATGGGACTAGCGTAACCCACGAGCAGTACTTC. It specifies CASSYGTSVTHEQYF.

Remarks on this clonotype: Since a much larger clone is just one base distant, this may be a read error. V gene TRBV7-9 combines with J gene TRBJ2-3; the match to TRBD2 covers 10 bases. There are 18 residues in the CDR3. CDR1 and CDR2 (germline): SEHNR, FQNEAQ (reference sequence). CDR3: CGSSFDLTTSGAPDTQYF. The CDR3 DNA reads TGTGGCAGCAGCTTCGATTTAACAACTAGCGGGGCTCCAGATACGCAGTATTTT.

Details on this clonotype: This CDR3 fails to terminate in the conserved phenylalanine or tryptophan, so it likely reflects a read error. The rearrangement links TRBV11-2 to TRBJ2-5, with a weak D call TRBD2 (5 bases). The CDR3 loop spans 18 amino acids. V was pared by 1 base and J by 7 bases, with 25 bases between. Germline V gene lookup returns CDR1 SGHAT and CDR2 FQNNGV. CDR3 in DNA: TGTGCCAGCAGCTTAGCAAGGCTAGCCCTGGGAAAAAAAGGGACCCAGTACTCC. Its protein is CASSLARLALGKKGTQYS.

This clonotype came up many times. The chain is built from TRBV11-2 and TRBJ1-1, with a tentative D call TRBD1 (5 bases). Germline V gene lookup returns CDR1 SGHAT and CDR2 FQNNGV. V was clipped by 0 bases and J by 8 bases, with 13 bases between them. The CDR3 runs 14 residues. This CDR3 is CASSLERGRTEAFF. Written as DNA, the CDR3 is TGTGCCAGCAGCTTAGAGAGGGGCAGGACGGAAGCTTTCTTT.

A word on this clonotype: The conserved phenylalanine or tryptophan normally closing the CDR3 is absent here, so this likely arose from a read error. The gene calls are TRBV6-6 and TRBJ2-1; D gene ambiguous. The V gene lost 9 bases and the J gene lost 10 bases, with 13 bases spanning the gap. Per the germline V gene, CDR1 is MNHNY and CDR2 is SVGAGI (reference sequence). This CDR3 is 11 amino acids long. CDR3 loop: CASSPGREQFI. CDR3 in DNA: TGTGCCAGTAGCCCGGGTAGGGAGCAGTTCATC.

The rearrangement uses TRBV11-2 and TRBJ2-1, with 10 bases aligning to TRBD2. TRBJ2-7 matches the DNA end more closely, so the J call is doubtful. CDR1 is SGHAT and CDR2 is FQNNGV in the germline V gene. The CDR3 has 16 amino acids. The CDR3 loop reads CASSSNVASGSNEQYF. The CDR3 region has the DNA TGTGCCAGCAGCTCGAATGTGGCTAGCGGGAGCAATGAGCAGTACTTC.

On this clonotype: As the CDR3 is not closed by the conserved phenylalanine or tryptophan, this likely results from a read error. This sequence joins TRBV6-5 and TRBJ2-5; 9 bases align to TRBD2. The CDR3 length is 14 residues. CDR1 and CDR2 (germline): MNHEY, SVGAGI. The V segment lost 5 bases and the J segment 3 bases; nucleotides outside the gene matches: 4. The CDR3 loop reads CASSRSGSEETQYL. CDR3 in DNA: TGTGCCAGCAGTCGTAGCGGGAGTGAAGAGACCCAGTACTTA.

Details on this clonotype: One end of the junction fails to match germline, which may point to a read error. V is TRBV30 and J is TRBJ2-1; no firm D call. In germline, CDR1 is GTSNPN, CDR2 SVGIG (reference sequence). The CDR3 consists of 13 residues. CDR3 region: CAWSVSSFNEQFF. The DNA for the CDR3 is TGTGCCTGGAGTGTAAGCAGTTTCAATGAGCAATTCTTC.